The 10 T cell receptor beta chains below all came from one sample that was sequenced in a study of neurological immune-mediated disorders (dated by TCRdb to between 2019 and 2020). The protocol used for the library was 5' RACE. The instrument given in TCRdb is Illumina HiSeq 2500. TCRdb ran its own pipeline on the public reads, namely fastp trimming at Q25 and MiXCR clone calling, and kept in-frame beta chains. A single entry per CDR3 protein holds the most common genes and DNA from its merged rows. Here the sample has 50,000 or so distinct CDR3 sequences; 16% occur a single time. The ten largest account for roughly 4.5% of the sample. The sequenced sample consisted of PBMCs. Receptors were obtained from a man between 60 and 70 years old in good health.

This clonotype has ten or more counts. The chain recombines TRBV20-1 with TRBJ1-3; D is unclear. Deletions cut 6 bases from V and 1 base from J, with 16 bases between. The CDR3 contains 15 residues. Germline V gene data show CDR1 as DFQATT and CDR2 as SNEGSKA (reference sequence). CDR3 sequence (DNA): TGCAGTGCCACAGAGACCCTTACGTCTGGAAACACCATATATTTT. This encodes CSATETLTSGNTIYF.

Only a few counts were recorded for this clonotype. V gene TRBV29-1 combines with J gene TRBJ2-7; D gene unclear. Trimming pared 1 base from V and 6 bases from J, leaving 13 bases between. CDR3 size: 13 residues. Germline V gives CDR1 SQVTM, CDR2 ANQGSEA. In DNA form, the CDR3 reads TGCAGCGTTGAAGTGGTGGCTAGTTCCGAGCAGTACTTC. It specifies CSVEVVASSEQYF.

There are many counts of this clonotype. The J gene is TRBJ1-1, the V gene TRBV20-1; the D is unclear. V was trimmed by 4 bases and J by 5 bases, leaving 14 bases between them. This CDR3 is 13 amino acids long. Germline CDR1 and CDR2: DFQATT and SNEGSKA (reference sequence). The CDR3 loop is CSAKRTGVTEAFF. CDR3 sequence (DNA): TGCAGTGCTAAGCGGACTGGGGTAACTGAAGCTTTCTTT.

In its sample, this clonotype was seen many times. The chain carries TRBV20-1 and TRBJ2-7; D gene unclear. The CDR3 contains 12 residues. In germline, CDR1 is DFQATT, CDR2 SNEGSKA (reference sequence). Deletions cut 5 bases from V and 5 bases from J, with 13 bases between. CDR3 nucleotides: TGCAGTGCTGCGACGCCTACCAACGAGCAGTACTTC. It encodes CSAATPTNEQYF.

This clonotype has a count of ten or more. The chain links TRBV5-1 to TRBJ2-7; either TRBD1 or TRBD2 may fit D (5 bases each). Germline CDR1 and CDR2: SGHRS and YFSETQ. The CDR3 has 15 amino acids. V lost 0 bases and J lost 3, with 13 bases in between. The CDR3 here is CASSLGAGASYEQYF. The CDR3 DNA reads TGCGCCAGCAGCTTGGGGGCCGGGGCAAGCTACGAGCAGTACTTC.

V usage is TRBV28 and J usage is TRBJ2-1; 10 bases match TRBD2. CDR1 MDHEN and CDR2 SYDVKM come from the germline V gene. The CDR3 length is 18 residues. J was trimmed by 4 bases and V by 4 bases; bases with no gene match: 13. The CDR3: CASSSRLAGVYLYNEQFF. In nucleotides, the CDR3 is TGTGCCAGCAGTTCCCGGCTAGCGGGAGTCTATCTGTACAATGAGCAGTTCTTC.

This clonotype was observed at least ten times. CDR3 nucleotide sequence: TGTGCCAGCAGCGGGACTAGCGGGGGGGGGGAGACCCAGTACTTC. Translation: CASSGTSGGGETQYF. The chain couples TRBV7-2 to TRBJ2-5; TRBD2 agrees at 16 bases. Trimming took 5 bases from V and 5 from J; bases not matched to a gene: 2. Germline CDR1 reads SGHTA; CDR2 reads FQGNSA. The CDR3 has 15 amino acids.

This clonotype was picked up many times. The gene calls are TRBV20-1 and TRBJ2-7; a possible D gene is TRBD2 (6 bases). The CDR3 loop spans 16 amino acids. V shed 8 bases and J shed 0 bases, with 23 bases lying between them. The germline gives CDR1 DFQATT, CDR2 SNEGSKA (reference sequence). Here the CDR3 reads CSPMGSGQPYSYEQYF. Here the CDR3 DNA reads TGCAGTCCCATGGGGAGCGGGCAACCTTACTCCTACGAGCAGTACTTC.

This clonotype was seen many times. This sequence joins TRBV6-5 and TRBJ2-7; possible D gene TRBD1, 7 bases. The germline CDR1 and CDR2 sequences are MNHEY and SVGAGI. V gave up 6 bases and J gave up 9 bases, with 21 bases separating them. This CDR3 spans 14 amino acids. Here the CDR3 reads CASRTRRGPPGQYF. In DNA, the CDR3 is TGTGCCAGCAGGACGAGGAGGGGGCCCCCGGGGCAGTACTTC.

This clonotype was counted ten times or more. The gene calls are TRBV25-1 and TRBJ2-7, with D hard to call. Deletions cut 7 bases from V and 1 base from J, with 5 bases between. The CDR3 loop spans 11 amino acids. Germline CDR1 reads MGHDK; CDR2 reads SYGVNS. The CDR3 region is CASTGSYEQYF. CDR3 DNA: TGTGCCAGCACCGGATCCTACGAGCAGTACTTC.